The 5 T cell receptor beta chains given below trace back to one sample, sequenced in a study of OX40 agonist ivuxolimab in advanced cancers. Only in-frame clones appear in the TCRdb table, and some are missing; sequencing was by immunoSEQ multiplex PCR. The table has around 100,000 clones, 75% to 95% seen once. Here the sequenced sample was CD4+ or CD8+ T cells sorted from blood, taken in a trial of the OX40 agonist ivuxolimab. Receptor source: an adult with an advanced solid tumor such as melanoma, head and neck, liver or kidney cancer.

V is TRBV7-8 and J is TRBJ2-1, with 15 bases lining up with TRBD2. The ends lost 1 base at V and 1 base at J; junction bases unmatched: 8. CDR3 length: 20 amino acids. Germline CDR1 is SGHVS and CDR2 is FQNEAQ. CDR3 DNA sequence: TGTGCCAGCAGCTTAGTGGGACTAGCGGGAGGTGGAATGTCCTACAATGAGCAGTTCTTC. This translates into CASSLVGLAGGGMSYNEQFF.

The chain couples TRBV6-5 to TRBJ1-5; possible D gene TRBD1, 6 bases. CDR1 and CDR2 from the germline V gene are MNHEY and SVGAGI. V was trimmed by 5 bases and J by 1 base, leaving 9 bases between them. The length of the CDR3 is 14 residues. CDR3 sequence: CASSQDSSNQPQHF. The CDR3 coding sequence is TGTGCCAGCAGTCAGGACAGCAGCAATCAGCCCCAGCATTTT.

CDR3: CAISQNEFQPSTDTQYF. CDR3 DNA sequence: TGTGCCATCAGTCAAAACGAGTTTCAACCTAGCACAGATACGCAGTATTTT. The V gene is TRBV10-3, the J gene TRBJ2-3; D not certain. V lost 5 bases and J lost 0, with 18 bases in between. The CDR3 consists of 17 residues. The germline V gene encodes CDR1 ENHRY and CDR2 SYGVKD.

The V gene is TRBV6-1, the J gene TRBJ1-5; the D is unclear. The CDR3 covers 16 residues. V was cut by 0 bases and J by 0 bases, with 9 bases left in between. Germline CDR1 MNHNS, CDR2 SASEGT. Here the CDR3 DNA reads TGTGCCAGCAGTGAAGCAACAGTTTATAGCAATCAGCCCCAGCATTTT. Protein sequence: CASSEATVYSNQPQHF.

V and J are TRBV15 and TRBJ2-3; 8 bases are shared with TRBD1. In germline, CDR1 is LNHNV, CDR2 YYDKDF (reference sequence). This CDR3 spans 16 amino acids. J lost 7 bases, V lost 3 bases, and 12 bases had no gene match. The CDR3 bases are TGTGCCACCAGCAGCTTGGACAGGGCATTCCCCAATACGCAGTATTTT. Protein: CATSSLDRAFPNTQYF.